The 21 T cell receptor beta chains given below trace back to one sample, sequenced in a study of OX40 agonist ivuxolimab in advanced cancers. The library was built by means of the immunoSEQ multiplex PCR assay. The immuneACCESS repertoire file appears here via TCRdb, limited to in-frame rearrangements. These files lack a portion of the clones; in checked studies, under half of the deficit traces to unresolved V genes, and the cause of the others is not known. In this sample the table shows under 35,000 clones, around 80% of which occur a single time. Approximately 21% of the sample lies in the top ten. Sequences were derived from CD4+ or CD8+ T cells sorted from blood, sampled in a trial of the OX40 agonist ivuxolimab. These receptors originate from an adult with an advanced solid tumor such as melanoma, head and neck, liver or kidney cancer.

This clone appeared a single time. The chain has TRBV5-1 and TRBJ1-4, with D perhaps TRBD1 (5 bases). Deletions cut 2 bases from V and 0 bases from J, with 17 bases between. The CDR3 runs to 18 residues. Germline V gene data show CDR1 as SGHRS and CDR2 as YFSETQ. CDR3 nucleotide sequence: TGCGCCAGCAGCTTAAAACCGGGACCGAGGTCAACTAATGAAAAACTGTTTTTT. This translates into CASSLKPGPRSTNEKLFF. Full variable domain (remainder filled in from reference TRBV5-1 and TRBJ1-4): KAGVTQTPRYLIKTRGQQVTLSCSPISGHRSVSWYQQTPGQGLQFLFEYFSETQRNKGNFPGRFSGRQFSNSRSEMNVSTLELGDSALYLCASSLKPGPRSTNEKLFFGSGTQLSVL.

CDR3: CAWKAVGNTIYF. The CDR3 DNA is TGTGCCTGGAAAGCAGTGGGAAACACCATATATTTT. The V and J genes are TRBV30 and TRBJ1-3, with D hard to call. The CDR3 consists of 12 residues. The V end lost 4 bases, the J end lost 4 bases, and 8 bases lay between the germline ends. Germline V lookup: CDR1 GTSNPN, CDR2 SVGIG (reference sequence).

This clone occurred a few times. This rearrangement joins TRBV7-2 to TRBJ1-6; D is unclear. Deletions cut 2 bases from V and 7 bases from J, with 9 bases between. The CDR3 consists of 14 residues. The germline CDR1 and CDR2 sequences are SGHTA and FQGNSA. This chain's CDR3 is CASSLHRLNSPLHF. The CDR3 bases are TGTGCCAGCAGCTTACACAGACTCAATTCACCCCTCCACTTT.

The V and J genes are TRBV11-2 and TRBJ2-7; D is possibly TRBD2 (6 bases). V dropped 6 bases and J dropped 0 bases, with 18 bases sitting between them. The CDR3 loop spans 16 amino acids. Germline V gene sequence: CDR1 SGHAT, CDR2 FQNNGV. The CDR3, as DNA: TGTGCCAGCAGTGCTTTTCCGGGACTCAGCTCCTACGAGCAGTACTTC. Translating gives CASSAFPGLSSYEQYF.

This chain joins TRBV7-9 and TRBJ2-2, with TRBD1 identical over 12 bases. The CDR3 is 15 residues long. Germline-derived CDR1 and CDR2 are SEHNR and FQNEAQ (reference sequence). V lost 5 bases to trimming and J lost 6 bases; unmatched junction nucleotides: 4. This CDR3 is CASSMGQGAAGELFF. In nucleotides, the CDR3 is TGTGCCAGCAGCATGGGACAGGGGGCGGCCGGGGAGCTGTTTTTT.

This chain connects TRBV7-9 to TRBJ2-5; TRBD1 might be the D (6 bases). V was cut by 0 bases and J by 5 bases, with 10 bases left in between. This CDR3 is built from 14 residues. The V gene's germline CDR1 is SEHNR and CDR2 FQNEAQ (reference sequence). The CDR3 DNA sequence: TGTGCCAGCAGCTTAGCTGGGGGCCGGGAGACCCAGTACTTC. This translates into CASSLAGGRETQYF.

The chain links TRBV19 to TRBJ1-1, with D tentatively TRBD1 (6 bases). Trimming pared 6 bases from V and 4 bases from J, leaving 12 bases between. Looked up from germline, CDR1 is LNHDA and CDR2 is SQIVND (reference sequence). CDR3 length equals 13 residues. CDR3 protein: CASSPQGPTEAFF. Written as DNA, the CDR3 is TGTGCCAGTAGCCCACAGGGTCCCACTGAAGCTTTCTTT.

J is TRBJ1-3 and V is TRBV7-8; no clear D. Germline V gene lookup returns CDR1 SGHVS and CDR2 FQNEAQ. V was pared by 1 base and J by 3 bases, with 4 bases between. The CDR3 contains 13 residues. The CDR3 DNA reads TGTGCCAGCAGCTTAGACATTGGAAACACCATATATTTT. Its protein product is CASSLDIGNTIYF.

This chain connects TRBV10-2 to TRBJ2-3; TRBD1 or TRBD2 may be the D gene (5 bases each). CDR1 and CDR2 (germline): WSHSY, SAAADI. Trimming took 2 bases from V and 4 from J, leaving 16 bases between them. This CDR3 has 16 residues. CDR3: CASSERGYPRPDTQYF. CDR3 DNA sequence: TGCGCCAGCAGTGAGCGGGGCTATCCGAGGCCAGATACGCAGTATTTT.

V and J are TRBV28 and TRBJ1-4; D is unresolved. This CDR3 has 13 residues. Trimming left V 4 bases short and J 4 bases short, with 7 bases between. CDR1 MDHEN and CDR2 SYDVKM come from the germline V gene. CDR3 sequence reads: CASSYRYNEKLFF. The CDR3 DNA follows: TGTGCCAGCAGTTACAGATATAATGAAAAACTGTTTTTT.

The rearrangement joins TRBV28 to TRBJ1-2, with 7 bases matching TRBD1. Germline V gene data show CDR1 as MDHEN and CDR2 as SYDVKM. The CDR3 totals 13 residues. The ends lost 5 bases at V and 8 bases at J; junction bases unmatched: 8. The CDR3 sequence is CASSDRQGRGYTF. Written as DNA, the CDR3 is TGTGCCAGCAGTGATCGACAGGGACGGGGCTACACCTTC.

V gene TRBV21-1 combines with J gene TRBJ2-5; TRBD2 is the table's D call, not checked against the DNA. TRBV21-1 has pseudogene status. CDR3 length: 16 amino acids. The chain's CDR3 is CASSRRDYRALETQYF. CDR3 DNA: TGTGCCAGCAGCCGCCGGGATTATAGGGCCCTAGAGACCCAGTACTTC.

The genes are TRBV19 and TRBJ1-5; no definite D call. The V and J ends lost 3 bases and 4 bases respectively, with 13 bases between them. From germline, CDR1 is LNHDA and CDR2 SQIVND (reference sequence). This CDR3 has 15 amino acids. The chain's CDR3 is CASSIGRANNQPQHF. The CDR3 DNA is TGTGCCAGTAGTATCGGTAGGGCAAATAATCAGCCCCAGCATTTT.

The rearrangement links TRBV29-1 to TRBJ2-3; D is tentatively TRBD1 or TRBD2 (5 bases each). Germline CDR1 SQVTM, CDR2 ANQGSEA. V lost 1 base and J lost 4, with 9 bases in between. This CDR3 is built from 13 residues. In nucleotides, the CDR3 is TGCAGCGTTGAAGGGGAGACAGCAGATACGCAGTATTTT. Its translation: CSVEGETADTQYF.

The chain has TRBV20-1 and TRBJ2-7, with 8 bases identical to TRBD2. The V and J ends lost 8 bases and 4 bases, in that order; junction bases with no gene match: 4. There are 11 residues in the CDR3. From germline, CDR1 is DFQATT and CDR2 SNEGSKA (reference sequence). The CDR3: CSRAGAYEQYF. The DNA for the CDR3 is TGCAGTCGAGCGGGAGCTTACGAGCAGTACTTC.

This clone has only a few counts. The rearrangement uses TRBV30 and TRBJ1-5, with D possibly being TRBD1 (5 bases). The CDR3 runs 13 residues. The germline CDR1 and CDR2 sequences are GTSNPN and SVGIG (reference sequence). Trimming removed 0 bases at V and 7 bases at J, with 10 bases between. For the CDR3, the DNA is TGTGCCTGGAGTGTACACCAGGGCCAGCCCCAGCATTTT. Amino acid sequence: CAWSVHQGQPQHF.

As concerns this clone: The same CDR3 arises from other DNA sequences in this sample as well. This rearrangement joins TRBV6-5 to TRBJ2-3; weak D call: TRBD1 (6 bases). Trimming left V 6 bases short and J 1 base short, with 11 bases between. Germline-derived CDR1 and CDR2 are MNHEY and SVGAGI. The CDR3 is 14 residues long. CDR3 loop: CASRSSGGTDTQYF. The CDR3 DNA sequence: TGTGCCAGCAGATCTTCAGGGGGCACAGATACGCAGTATTTT.

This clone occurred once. The CDR3 DNA sequence: TGTGCCAGTAGTCCCACCGGGACTAGGTACACCGGGGAGCTGTTTTTT. It yields the protein CASSPTGTRYTGELFF. V usage is TRBV19 and J usage is TRBJ2-2; TRBD2 aligns across 8 bases. Unmatched junction bases numbered 8, after V lost 5 bases and J lost 3 bases. Germline CDR1 and CDR2: LNHDA and SQIVND (reference sequence). The CDR3 extends over 16 amino acids.

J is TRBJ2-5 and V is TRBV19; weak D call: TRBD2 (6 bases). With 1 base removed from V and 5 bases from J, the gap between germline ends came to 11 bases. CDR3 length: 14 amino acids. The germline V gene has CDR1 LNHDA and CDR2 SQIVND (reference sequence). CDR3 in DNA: TGTGCCAGTAGTATAGCCGGGGGAGCGGAGACCCAGTACTTC. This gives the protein CASSIAGGAETQYF.

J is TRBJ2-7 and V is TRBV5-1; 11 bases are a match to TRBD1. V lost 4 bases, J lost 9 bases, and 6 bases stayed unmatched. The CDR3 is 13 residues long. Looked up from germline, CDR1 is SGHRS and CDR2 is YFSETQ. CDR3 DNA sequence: TGCGCCAGCAGCCTAGGACAGGGGGCAGTGCAGTACTTC. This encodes CASSLGQGAVQYF.

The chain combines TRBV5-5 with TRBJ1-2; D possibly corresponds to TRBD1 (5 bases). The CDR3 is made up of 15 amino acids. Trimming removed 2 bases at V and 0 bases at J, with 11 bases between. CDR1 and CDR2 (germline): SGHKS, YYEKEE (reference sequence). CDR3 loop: CASSFDSASNYGYTF. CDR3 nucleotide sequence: TGTGCCAGCAGCTTCGACAGTGCCTCTAACTATGGCTACACCTTC. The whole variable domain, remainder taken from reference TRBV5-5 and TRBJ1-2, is DAGVTQSPTHLIKTRGQQVTLRCSPISGHKSVSWYQQVLGQGPQFIFQYYEKEERGRGNFPDRFSARQFPNYSSELNVNALLLGDSALYLCASSFDSASNYGYTFGSGTRLTVV.